The source of this T cell receptor (beta chain) is a study of T cells in tuberculosis. Here immunoSEQ multiplex PCR was the method, and the copy in TCRdb shows in-frame clones only, minus some. The data hold around 38,000 clones, with about 93% observed a single time. The CDR3 is made up of 15 amino acids. Germline assignment: CDR1 GTSNPN and CDR2 SVGIG (reference sequence). Trimming cost V 3 bases and J 0 bases, with 15 bases left between them. The material sequenced was PBMCs. This sequence joins TRBV30 and TRBJ2-7, with D possibly being TRBD1 (5 bases). This clonotype was sampled from a donor aged 10-30 years with latent tuberculosis or without tuberculosis infection. CDR3 in amino acids: CAWRDLTGFSYEQYF. CDR3 DNA sequence: TGTGCCTGGAGAGACTTAACAGGCTTCTCCTACGAGCAGTACTTC.